The 26 T cell receptor beta chains reported below all come from one sample, sequenced in a study of T cell changes during pregnancy in multiple sclerosis. Sequencing was performed with immunoSEQ multiplex PCR; in TCRdb, only in-frame clones are kept and a portion is missing. The table includes 39,000 or so clones, about nine tenths detected once. The sample was CD4+ T cells from peripheral blood mononuclear cells, taken after pregnancy. These receptor sequences come from a female donor in good health, enrolled as a control in a pregnancy study.

The J gene is TRBJ1-2, the V gene TRBV4-3, with 7 bases that match TRBD1. Germline V CDR1 and CDR2: LGHNA, YSLEER. The J segment lost 8 bases and the V segment lost 0 bases, leaving 12 bases of the junction unmatched. The CDR3 runs 16 residues. DNA of the CDR3: TGCGCCAGCAGCCAAGAACTCCCAGGGGGTACGCTGGGCTACACCTTC. It specifies CASSQELPGGTLGYTF.

The gene calls are TRBV19 and TRBJ2-5; a possible D gene is TRBD2 (5 bases). V lost 1 base and J lost 5, with 14 bases in between. Germline V gene data show CDR1 as LNHDA and CDR2 as SQIVND (reference sequence). The CDR3 sequence is 15 residues long. The CDR3 bases are TGTGCCAGTAGTATAGCCGGAACTAGTGGCGAGACCCAGTACTTC. Residues: CASSIAGTSGETQYF. The complete variable domain, with remaining parts taken from reference TRBV19 and TRBJ2-5, reads DGGITQSPKYLFRKEGQNVTLSCEQNLNHDAMYWYRQDPGQGLRLIYYSQIVNDFQKGDIAEGYSVSREKKESFPLTVTSAQKNPTAFYLCASSIAGTSGETQYFGPGTRLLVL.

The chain is built from TRBV19 and TRBJ1-5; no definite D call. Between the trimmed V and J ends, which lost 3 bases and 2 bases, there was a span of 14 bases. Germline V gene lookup returns CDR1 LNHDA and CDR2 SQIVND (reference sequence). The length of the CDR3 is 16 residues. In nucleotides, the CDR3 is TGTGCCAGTAGTATCAAGCCCGGGAAAGGCAATCAGCCCCAGCATTTT. Its protein product is CASSIKPGKGNQPQHF. The whole variable domain, filled in from reference TRBV19 and TRBJ1-5, reads DGGITQSPKYLFRKEGQNVTLSCEQNLNHDAMYWYRQDPGQGLRLIYYSQIVNDFQKGDIAEGYSVSREKKESFPLTVTSAQKNPTAFYLCASSIKPGKGNQPQHFGDGTRLSIL.

The CDR3 nucleotides read TGTGCCAGCAGCGAGGGACAGGGTATCGAGACCCAGTACTTC. This sequence encodes CASSEGQGIETQYF. This chain connects TRBV7-2 to TRBJ2-5; 9 bases fit TRBD1. V dropped 5 bases and J dropped 5; count of bases not matched to a gene: 6. Per the germline V gene, CDR1 is SGHTA and CDR2 is FQGNSA. The CDR3 sequence is 14 residues long.

The rearrangement uses TRBV19 and TRBJ1-1; D ambiguous. With 8 bases removed from V and 3 bases from J, the gap between germline ends came to 10 bases. Per germline, CDR1 LNHDA and CDR2 SQIVND (reference sequence). The CDR3 sequence is 12 residues long. CDR3 sequence: CASAEGYTEAFF. The CDR3, as DNA: TGTGCCAGTGCGGAGGGTTACACTGAAGCTTTCTTT.

The chain uses TRBV7-2 and TRBJ1-2; D possibly corresponds to TRBD1 (6 bases). The V gene's germline CDR1 is SGHTA and CDR2 FQGNSA. The CDR3 spans 12 residues. V was clipped by 7 bases and J by 6 bases, with 12 bases between them. CDR3 sequence reads: CASTLTGHGYTF. The CDR3 nucleotides read TGTGCCAGCACCCTCACAGGGCATGGCTACACCTTC. Full variable domain (remainder filled in from reference TRBV7-2 and TRBJ1-2): GAGVSQSPSNKVTEKGKDVELRCDPISGHTALYWYRQSLGQGLEFLIYFQGNSAPDKSGLPSDRFSAERTGGSVSTLTIQRTQQEDSAVYLCASTLTGHGYTFGSGTRLTVV.

V usage is TRBV5-1 and J usage is TRBJ2-3, with D maybe TRBD1 (7 bases). There are 14 residues in the CDR3. Germline values: CDR1 SGHRS, CDR2 YFSETQ. Trimming removed 6 bases from V and 6 bases from J, with 17 bases in between. This CDR3 is CASNPLAGGDTQYF. CDR3 coding DNA: TGCGCCAGCAATCCACTAGCAGGGGGGGATACGCAGTATTTT.

V gene TRBV27 combines with J gene TRBJ1-5, with 8 bases identical to TRBD1. Germline values: CDR1 MNHEY, CDR2 SMNVEV (reference sequence). J gave up 2 bases and V 0 bases, and 0 bases lay outside the gene matches. The CDR3 length is 15 residues. The CDR3 protein is CASSLSGQGNQPQHF. The CDR3 DNA follows: TGTGCCAGCAGTTTATCGGGACAGGGCAATCAGCCCCAGCATTTT.

CDR3 coding DNA: TGTGCCAGCAGTCACAGGGGAAATACTGAAGCTTTCTTT. Translated, it gives CASSHRGNTEAFF. The genes are TRBV28 and TRBJ1-1; 7 bases line up with TRBD1. This CDR3 has 13 residues. J lost 5 bases, V lost 5 bases, and 5 bases had no gene match. The germline V gene encodes CDR1 MDHEN and CDR2 SYDVKM.

V gene TRBV30 combines with J gene TRBJ2-6; tentatively, D is TRBD2 (5 bases). CDR1 and CDR2 from the germline V gene are GTSNPN and SVGIG (reference sequence). V was cut by 2 bases and J by 6 bases, with 17 bases left in between. This CDR3 region has 16 residues. The CDR3 sequence: CAWSSPGLPSANVLTF. CDR3 DNA: TGTGCCTGGAGTTCCCCTGGACTGCCCTCGGCCAACGTCCTGACTTTC.

The chain uses TRBV5-6 and TRBJ2-2; TRBD2 aligns across 9 bases. V dropped 3 bases and J dropped 9; count of bases not matched to a gene: 6. This CDR3 has 14 residues. Per the germline V gene, CDR1 is SGHDT and CDR2 is YYEEEE. In DNA, the CDR3 is TGTGCCAGCAGCTATGGGACTAGCTCCCGGGAGCTGTTTTTT. Its protein product is CASSYGTSSRELFF.

The J gene is TRBJ2-2, the V gene TRBV18, with 7 bases matching TRBD1. This CDR3 has 14 amino acids. CDR1 KGHSH and CDR2 LQKENI come from the germline V gene. V shed 4 bases, J shed 6 bases, and the junction held 5 bases outside the gene matches. CDR3 region: CASSLTGDAGELFF. CDR3 in DNA: TGTGCCAGCTCACTTACAGGGGACGCCGGGGAGCTGTTTTTT.

CDR3 sequence reads: CASKSLREGSYGYTF. Written as DNA, the CDR3 is TGTGCCAGCAAATCACTCAGGGAGGGTTCCTATGGCTACACCTTC. The J gene is TRBJ1-2, the V gene TRBV7-2; TRBD1 might be the D (5 bases). Trimming took off 7 bases at V and 4 bases at J, with 19 bases between the two ends. This CDR3 has 15 amino acids. Germline CDR1 SGHTA, CDR2 FQGNSA.

The chain employs TRBV4-1 and TRBJ1-5; TRBD1 matches 8 bases. J gave up 4 bases and V 1 base, and 9 bases lay outside the gene matches. This CDR3 has 17 residues. CDR1 is MGHRA, CDR2 YSYEKL, per germline. The CDR3, as DNA: TGCGCCAGCAGCCAAGGTAGACAGGGGCCCCTAAATCAGCCCCAGCATTTT. Translation: CASSQGRQGPLNQPQHF.

The rearrangement links TRBV27 to TRBJ2-2, with D tentatively TRBD1 (6 bases). The germline gives CDR1 MNHEY, CDR2 SMNVEV (reference sequence). Trimming removed 6 bases at V and 2 bases at J, with 16 bases between. This CDR3 spans 16 amino acids. CDR3 sequence reads: CASRPDSLINTGELFF. The CDR3, as DNA: TGTGCCAGCAGACCGGACAGCCTAATTAACACCGGGGAGCTGTTTTTT.

This chain connects TRBV18 to TRBJ2-7, with D perhaps matching TRBD1 (6 bases). Germline lookup yields CDR1 KGHSH and CDR2 LQKENI. This CDR3 is built from 13 residues. V was cut by 7 bases and J by 0 bases, with 10 bases left in between. Here the CDR3 reads CASWDTRSYEQYF. CDR3 nucleotide sequence: TGTGCCAGCTGGGACACCCGCTCCTACGAGCAGTACTTC.

The chain employs TRBV6-5 and TRBJ2-7; possibly TRBD2 for D (5 bases). The V gene's germline CDR1 is MNHEY and CDR2 SVGAGI. The CDR3 runs 13 residues. The V end lost 7 bases, the J end lost 1 base, and 11 bases lay between the germline ends. This CDR3 reads CASTPGLSYEQYF. In DNA form, the CDR3 reads TGTGCCAGCACCCCTGGACTGTCCTACGAGCAGTACTTC.

V is TRBV7-2 and J is TRBJ1-4; TRBD1 is a possible D gene (5 bases). The CDR3 covers 14 residues. Germline V gene sequence: CDR1 SGHTA, CDR2 FQGNSA. V lost 3 bases and J 8 bases, leaving 13 bases between the germline ends. CDR3 sequence (DNA): TGTGCCAGCAGCTTGATCCGGGGGGGAGAAAAACTGTTTTTT. Translating gives CASSLIRGGEKLFF.

This chain joins TRBV25-1 and TRBJ2-3; 8 bases map to TRBD1. The V segment lost 3 bases and the J segment 0 bases; nucleotides outside the gene matches: 5. The CDR3 runs 16 residues. Germline V gene data show CDR1 as MGHDK and CDR2 as SYGVNS. The CDR3 protein is CASSDTDRDSTDTQYF. CDR3 in DNA: TGTGCCAGCAGTGACACGGACAGGGATAGCACAGATACGCAGTATTTT.

V gene TRBV13 combines with J gene TRBJ2-7; 9 bases align to TRBD2. Trimming cost V 1 base and J 3 bases; bases outside gene matches: 4. The germline V gene has CDR1 PRHDT and CDR2 FYEKMQ (reference sequence). The CDR3 sequence is 15 residues long. CDR3 DNA sequence: TGTGCCAGCAGCTTAGCGCGGGAGGGCCTCTACGAGCAGTACTTC. Encoded protein: CASSLAREGLYEQYF. The full variable domain, its missing parts supplied by reference TRBV13 and TRBJ2-7, is AAGVIQSPRHLIKEKRETATLKCYPIPRHDTVYWYQQGPGQDPQFLISFYEKMQSDKGSIPDRFSAQQFSDYHSELNMSSLELGDSALYFCASSLAREGLYEQYFGPGTRLTVT.

The V gene is TRBV11-3, the J gene TRBJ1-2; TRBD1 agrees at 8 bases. Germline CDR1 SGHNT, CDR2 YENEEA. The trim removed 7 bases at V and 4 bases at J, leaving 8 bases unmatched. This CDR3 comprises 14 residues. Here the CDR3 reads CASTRDRGGYGYTF. The CDR3 bases are TGTGCCAGCACCCGTGACAGGGGAGGCTATGGCTACACCTTC.

This chain links TRBV5-4 with TRBJ2-3, with D possibly matching TRBD2 (7 bases). Germline loops: CDR1 SGHNT, CDR2 YYREEE (reference sequence). The length of the CDR3 is 15 residues. Trimming shortened V by 4 bases and J by 2 bases, and 14 bases separated the two germline ends. The CDR3 coding sequence is TGTGCCAGCAGCACTAGTGCGGGGGCCACAGATACGCAGTATTTT. It codes for CASSTSAGATDTQYF. Supplemented by reference TRBV5-4 and TRBJ2-3, the full variable domain reads ETGVTQSPTHLIKTRGQQVTLRCSSQSGHNTVSWYQQALGQGPQFIFQYYREEENGRGNFPPRFSGLQFPNYSSELNVNALELDDSALYLCASSTSAGATDTQYFGPGTRLTVL.

The gene calls are TRBV7-8 and TRBJ2-1; D is possibly TRBD2 (6 bases). V was shortened by 5 bases and J by 10 bases, with 12 bases between the two germline ends. CDR1 is SGHVS and CDR2 is FQNEAQ in the germline V gene. The length of the CDR3 is 12 residues. Here the CDR3 reads CASSLSRGEQFF. The CDR3 bases are TGTGCCAGCAGCCTTTCACGGGGGGAGCAGTTCTTC.

CDR3 in amino acids: CASSLTAGNNQPQHF. DNA for the CDR3: TGTGCCAGCAGCTTAACGGCAGGGAACAATCAGCCCCAGCATTTT. The V and J genes are TRBV11-2 and TRBJ1-5, with TRBD1 as a possible D gene (5 bases). The CDR3 is 15 residues long. The V gene's germline CDR1 is SGHAT and CDR2 FQNNGV. V shed 2 bases and J shed 3 bases, with 11 bases lying between them.

This rearrangement joins TRBV5-5 to TRBJ1-5, with D possibly matching TRBD1 (5 bases). V lost 3 bases to trimming and J lost 5 bases, with 12 bases between them. Germline lookup yields CDR1 SGHKS and CDR2 YYEKEE (reference sequence). This CDR3 is built from 14 residues. CDR3 in DNA: TGTGCCAGCAGCTCGACGGGGGGGGATCAGCCCCAGCATTTT. It encodes CASSSTGGDQPQHF.

The chain joins TRBV11-2 to TRBJ1-2; 7 bases match TRBD1. CDR3 length equals 17 residues. Losses at the gene ends were 1 base for V and 2 bases for J; bases not matched to a gene: 10. Looked up from germline, CDR1 is SGHAT and CDR2 is FQNNGV. The CDR3 DNA reads TGTGCCAGCAGCTTAGCCCTCGGGACAGCCACAAACTATGGCTACACCTTC. This codes for CASSLALGTATNYGYTF.